This TCR beta chain was documented in a study of Graves' ophthalmopathy and Graves' hyperthyroidism. Many counts were recorded for this clonotype. The germline V gene has CDR1 SGHTS and CDR2 YDEGEE. V lost 5 bases and J lost 7, with 15 bases in between. The CDR3 has 13 residues. Researchers took RNA transcripts and amplified TCR beta CDR3 regions from them. RT-PCR was first run with HTBI primers, then multiplex PCR in a second round. TCRdb fed the multiplex PCR reads into MiXCR, producing one record per CDR3 protein. The sample shows over a million distinct CDR3 sequences, about two fifths of them seen only once.

Material for sequencing was peripheral blood or thyroid tissue (not recorded which). The receptor was isolated from an adult man with Graves' hyperthyroidism. The chain has TRBV5-8 and TRBJ2-5, with D possibly TRBD1 on 6 matching bases. As DNA, the CDR3 is TGTGCCAGCAGATCCAGACAGGATGGGACCCAGTACTTC. This sequence encodes CASRSRQDGTQYF. Variable domain in full (rest from reference TRBV5-8 and TRBJ2-5): EAGVTQSPTHLIKTRGQQATLRCSPISGHTSVYWYQQALGLGLQFLLWYDEGEERNRGNFPPRFSGRQFPNYSSELNVNALELEDSALYLCASRSRQDGTQYFGPGTRLLVL.